A selection of T cell receptor beta chains follows, all from one sample in a study of long-term antiretroviral therapy in people with HIV. Produced via immunoSEQ multiplex PCR; TCRdb's table is partial and in-frame only. The sample carries about 30,000 clones, 85% to 95% recorded once. The material was unsorted PBMCs, obtained 6.2 years after starting antiretroviral therapy. The receptors originated from a man aged 35-49 years with HIV. Each CDR3 is given with its conserved first and last residue. The D gene is left open where the match is weak. Some rows mark clone size as missing; the rest say once, few, many or name a class of expanded clone.

v_call: TRBV20-1; j_call: TRBJ2-5; clone_size: -; d_call: -; cdr3_aa: CNARIRETQYF; cdr3_nt: TGCAATGCTAGAATCCGGGAGACCCAGTACTTC
v_call: TRBV6-6; j_call: TRBJ1-5; clone_size: -; d_call: -; cdr3_aa: CASSYGQSSNQPQHF; cdr3_nt: TGTGCCAGCAGTTACGGCCAGTCTAGCAATCAGCCCCAGCATTTT
v_call: TRBV5-1; j_call: TRBJ1-2; clone_size: -; d_call: TRBD1; cdr3_aa: CASSSIGTGGNPDGYTF; cdr3_nt: TGCGCCAGCAGCTCCATTGGGACAGGGGGCAATCCGGATGGCTACACCTTC
v_call: TRBV7-9; j_call: TRBJ2-1; clone_size: -; d_call: TRBD2; cdr3_aa: CASSSVLAGAHNEQFF; cdr3_nt: TGTGCCAGCAGCTCAGTTCTAGCGGGGGCCCACAATGAGCAGTTCTTC
v_call: TRBV30; j_call: TRBJ2-2; clone_size: -; d_call: -; cdr3_aa: CAWSVTYNTGELFF; cdr3_nt: TGTGCCTGGAGTGTGACTTACAACACCGGGGAGCTGTTTTTT
v_call: TRBV7-9; j_call: TRBJ2-3; clone_size: once; d_call: -; cdr3_aa: CASSIAALHTDTQYF; cdr3_nt: TGTGCCAGCAGCATAGCCGCCCTCCACACAGATACGCAGTATTTT
v_call: TRBV7-8; j_call: TRBJ1-4; clone_size: -; d_call: TRBD1; cdr3_aa: CASSAYGTGLEKLFF; cdr3_nt: TGTGCCAGCAGCGCGTACGGGACAGGGTTAGAAAAACTGTTTTTT
v_call: TRBV5-1; j_call: TRBJ2-1; clone_size: -; d_call: TRBD2; cdr3_aa: CASSLTTSGRNNEQFF; cdr3_nt: TGCGCCAGCAGCTTAACGACTAGCGGGAGAAACAATGAGCAGTTCTTC
v_call: TRBV7-2; j_call: TRBJ2-7; clone_size: -; d_call: -; cdr3_aa: CASSKRFLDHEQYF; cdr3_nt: TGTGCCAGCAGCAAACGCTTCCTGGACCATGAGCAGTACTTC
v_call: TRBV29-1; j_call: TRBJ1-1; clone_size: -; d_call: -; cdr3_aa: CSVADSPEAFF; cdr3_nt: TGCAGCGTAGCGGACAGCCCTGAAGCTTTCTTT
v_call: TRBV7-2; j_call: TRBJ1-5; clone_size: -; d_call: -; cdr3_aa: CASSLSVSDSNQPQHF; cdr3_nt: TGTGCCAGCAGCTTATCGGTTTCAGATAGCAATCAGCCCCAGCATTTT
v_call: TRBV6-5; j_call: TRBJ2-1; clone_size: -; d_call: TRBD2; cdr3_aa: CASSVLGRGNEQFF; cdr3_nt: TGTGCCAGCAGTGTCCTGGGGCGGGGGAATGAGCAGTTCTTC
v_call: TRBV6-1; j_call: TRBJ2-7; clone_size: -; d_call: TRBD1; cdr3_aa: CASSVAEGASYEQYF; cdr3_nt: TGTGCCAGCAGTGTAGCTGAGGGGGCCTCCTACGAGCAGTACTTC
v_call: TRBV19; j_call: TRBJ2-5; clone_size: -; d_call: -; cdr3_aa: CASSIEGGLETQYF; cdr3_nt: TGTGCCAGTAGTATAGAAGGAGGGCTAGAGACCCAGTACTTC
v_call: TRBV27; j_call: TRBJ1-1; clone_size: -; d_call: TRBD1; cdr3_aa: CASSLGTGEAFF; cdr3_nt: TGTGCCAGCAGTTTAGGGACAGGTGAAGCTTTCTTT
v_call: TRBV28; j_call: TRBJ2-5; clone_size: -; d_call: -; cdr3_aa: CASSLQARETQYF; cdr3_nt: TGTGCCAGCAGTCTACAGGCGCGGGAGACCCAGTACTTC
v_call: TRBV2; j_call: TRBJ1-2; clone_size: -; d_call: TRBD1; cdr3_aa: CASSVSGTAYGYTF; cdr3_nt: TGTGCCAGCAGCGTATCCGGGACAGCCTATGGCTACACCTTC
v_call: TRBV2; j_call: TRBJ2-7; clone_size: once; d_call: -; cdr3_aa: CASSGTPGLGSYEQYF; cdr3_nt: TGTGCCAGCAGTGGGACTCCGGGACTGGGATCCTACGAGCAGTACTTC
v_call: TRBV15; j_call: TRBJ1-3; clone_size: -; d_call: -; cdr3_aa: CATSRGFEHTIYF; cdr3_nt: TGTGCCACCAGCAGAGGGTTCGAACACACCATATATTTT
v_call: TRBV29-1; j_call: TRBJ1-2; clone_size: -; d_call: -; cdr3_aa: CSVEEGPINGYTF; cdr3_nt: TGCAGCGTTGAAGAAGGGCCCATTAATGGCTACACCTTC
v_call: TRBV29-1; j_call: TRBJ2-1; clone_size: -; d_call: TRBD2; cdr3_aa: CSVRGTSGKGYSYNEQFF; cdr3_nt: TGCAGCGTTAGAGGGACTAGCGGGAAAGGGTACTCCTACAATGAGCAGTTCTTC
v_call: TRBV5-1; j_call: TRBJ2-7; clone_size: -; d_call: TRBD1; cdr3_aa: CASSPRVQGVFSLNREQYF; cdr3_nt: TGCGCCAGCAGCCCGAGGGTTCAGGGGGTTTTCTCCTTAAATCGCGAGCAGTACTTC
v_call: TRBV19; j_call: TRBJ1-2; clone_size: -; d_call: TRBD1; cdr3_aa: CASSQQGPYGYTF; cdr3_nt: TGTGCCAGTAGCCAACAGGGGCCCTATGGCTACACCTTC
v_call: TRBV7-8; j_call: TRBJ2-2; clone_size: -; d_call: -; cdr3_aa: CASILNTGELFF; cdr3_nt: TGTGCCAGCATCCTAAACACCGGGGAGCTGTTTTTT
v_call: TRBV6-1; j_call: TRBJ1-2; clone_size: -; d_call: TRBD1; cdr3_aa: CASSATGGGYGYTF; cdr3_nt: TGTGCCAGCAGTGCTACAGGGGGAGGCTATGGCTACACCTTC
v_call: TRBV2; j_call: TRBJ2-7; clone_size: few; d_call: -; cdr3_aa: CASRTGPNGEQYF; cdr3_nt: TGTGCCAGCAGAACCGGACCAAACGGCGAGCAGTACTTC
v_call: TRBV19; j_call: TRBJ1-2; clone_size: once; d_call: -; cdr3_aa: CASSGPLAKGIRTSNYGYTF; cdr3_nt: TGTGCCAGTAGTGGTCCCCTAGCAAAGGGGATCCGAACCTCTAACTATGGCTACACCTTC
v_call: TRBV6-5; j_call: TRBJ2-7; clone_size: -; d_call: TRBD2; cdr3_aa: CASSSASGSSSYEQYF; cdr3_nt: TGTGCCAGCAGTTCGGCTAGCGGGAGTAGCTCCTACGAGCAGTACTTC
v_call: TRBV19; j_call: TRBJ1-1; clone_size: -; d_call: -; cdr3_aa: CASTGVQRTEAFF; cdr3_nt: TGTGCCAGTACGGGGGTTCAACGAACTGAAGCTTTCTTT